This TCR beta chain came from a study of cytomegalovirus exposure and HLA in healthy donors. A multiplex PCR was run with 60 Vbeta primers and 13 Jbeta primers. Profiling relied on immunoSEQ multiplex PCR, and the TCRdb table lists in-frame clones only, not all of them. The data hold 200,000 or so clones, with approximately 78% observed a single time. At sampling all donors were nominally healthy, likely with unrecorded immune exposures. Germline CDR1 is MDHEN and CDR2 is SYDVKM. The length of the CDR3 is 15 residues. The V segment lost 5 bases and the J segment 3 bases; nucleotides outside the gene matches: 9.

This receptor was identified in a woman between 45 and 60 years old in good health and CMV-seropositive. The chain joins TRBV28 to TRBJ2-5, with 7 positions matching TRBD2. The sample comprised PBMCs. The CDR3 sequence is CASSPPLGGEETQYF. Written as DNA, the CDR3 is TGTGCCAGCAGTCCACCCCTGGGGGGGGAAGAGACCCAGTACTTC.